This T cell receptor beta chain originates from a study of Graves' ophthalmopathy and Graves' hyperthyroidism. Study context: Ophthalmopathy not arising within 18 months of follow-up defined hyperthyroidism as stable.

Remarks on this clonotype: Its cognate antigen is unknown. A junction end diverges from the germline sequence, so it may reflect a read error.

Study results and limitations: Blood also contained most of the expanded thyroid clonotypes above 0.001 frequency. Sensitivity of around 86% and specificity of about 84% were achieved when a 13-signature model separated ophthalmopathy from stable hyperthyroidism.

Germline lookup yields CDR1 GTSNPN and CDR2 SVGIG (reference sequence). The CDR3 spans 13 residues. Amplified material comprised TCR beta CDR3 regions derived from RNA transcripts. HTBI-primed first-round RT-PCR preceded second-round multiplex PCR. One entry per CDR3 protein, called by TCRdb with MiXCR from the multiplex PCR reads. The repertoire has around 1,200,000 distinct CDR3 sequences, about two fifths of them found once; the top ten carry approximately 10%. The chain couples TRBV30 to TRBJ1-1; 7 positions agree with TRBD1. Sequencing used peripheral blood or thyroid tissue (not recorded which). This TCR derives from an adult man with Graves' hyperthyroidism. The CDR3 DNA reads TGTGCTCATGACAGGGAACTGAACTCTGAAGCTTTCTTT. Protein product: CAHDRELNSEAFF.